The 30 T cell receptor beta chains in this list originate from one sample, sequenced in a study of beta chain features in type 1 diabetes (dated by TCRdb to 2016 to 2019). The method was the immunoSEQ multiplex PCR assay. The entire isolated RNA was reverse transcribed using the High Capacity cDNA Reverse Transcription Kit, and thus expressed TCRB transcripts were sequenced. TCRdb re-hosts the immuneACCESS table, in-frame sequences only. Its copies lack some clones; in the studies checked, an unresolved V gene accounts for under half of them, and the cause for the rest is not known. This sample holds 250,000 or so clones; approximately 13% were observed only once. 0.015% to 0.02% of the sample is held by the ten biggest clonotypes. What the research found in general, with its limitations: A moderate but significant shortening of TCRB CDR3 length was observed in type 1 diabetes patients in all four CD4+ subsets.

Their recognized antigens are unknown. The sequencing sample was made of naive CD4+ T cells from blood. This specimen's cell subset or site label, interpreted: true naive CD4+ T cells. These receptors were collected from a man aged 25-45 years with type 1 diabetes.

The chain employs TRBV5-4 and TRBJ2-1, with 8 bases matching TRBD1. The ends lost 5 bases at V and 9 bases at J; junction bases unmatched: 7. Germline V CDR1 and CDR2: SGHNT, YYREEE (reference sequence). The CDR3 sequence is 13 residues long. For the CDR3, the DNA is TGTGCCAGCAGGCTACAGGGGGGAGTTGAGCAGTTCTTC. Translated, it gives CASRLQGGVEQFF.

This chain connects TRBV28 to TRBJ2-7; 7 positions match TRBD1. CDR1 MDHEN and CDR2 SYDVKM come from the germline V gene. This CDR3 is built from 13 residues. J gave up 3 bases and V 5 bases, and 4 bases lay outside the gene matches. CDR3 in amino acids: CASSPGQLYEQYF. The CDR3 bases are TGTGCCAGCAGTCCGGGACAGCTCTACGAGCAGTACTTC.

In nucleotides, the CDR3 is TGTGCCAGCAGCGCGGCGGACAGGGAAGCTATTAGGGAGCAGTACTTC. It is translated as CASSAADREAIREQYF. The rearrangement joins TRBV9 to TRBJ2-7; 8 nucleotides line up with TRBD1. This CDR3 has 16 residues. V shed 3 bases, J shed 7 bases, and the junction held 15 bases outside the gene matches. From germline, CDR1 is SGDLS and CDR2 YYNGEE.

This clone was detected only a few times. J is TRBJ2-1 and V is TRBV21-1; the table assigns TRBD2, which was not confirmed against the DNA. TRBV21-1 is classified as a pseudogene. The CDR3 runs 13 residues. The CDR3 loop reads CATPQGSYNEQFF. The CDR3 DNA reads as TGTGCCACGCCGCAAGGGAGCTACAATGAGCAGTTCTTC.

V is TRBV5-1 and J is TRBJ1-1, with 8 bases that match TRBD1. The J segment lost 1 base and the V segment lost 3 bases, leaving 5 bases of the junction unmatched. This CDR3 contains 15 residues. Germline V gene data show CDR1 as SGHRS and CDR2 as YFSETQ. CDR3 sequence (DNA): TGCGCCAGCAGCTCCCGGACAGGGCCGAACACTGAAGCTTTCTTT. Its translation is CASSSRTGPNTEAFF.

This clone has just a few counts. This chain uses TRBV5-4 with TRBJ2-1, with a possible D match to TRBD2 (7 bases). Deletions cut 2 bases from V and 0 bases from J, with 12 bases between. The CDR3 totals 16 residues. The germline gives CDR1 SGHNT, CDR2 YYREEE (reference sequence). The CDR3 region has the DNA TGTGCCAGCAGCTTCGGGGGGCCCTCCTCCTACAATGAGCAGTTCTTC. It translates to CASSFGGPSSYNEQFF.

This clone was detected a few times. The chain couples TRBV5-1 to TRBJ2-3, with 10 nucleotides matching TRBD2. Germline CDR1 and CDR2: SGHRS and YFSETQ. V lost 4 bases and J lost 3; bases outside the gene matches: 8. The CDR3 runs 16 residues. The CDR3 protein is CASSPPSSGGTDTQYF. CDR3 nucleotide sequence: TGCGCCAGCAGCCCCCCGTCTAGCGGGGGAACAGATACGCAGTATTTT. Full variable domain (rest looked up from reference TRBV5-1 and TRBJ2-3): KAGVTQTPRYLIKTRGQQVTLSCSPISGHRSVSWYQQTPGQGLQFLFEYFSETQRNKGNFPGRFSGRQFSNSRSEMNVSTLELGDSALYLCASSPPSSGGTDTQYFGPGTRLTVL.

This chain's CDR3 is CASISAGPQETQYF. CDR3 DNA sequence: TGTGCCAGCATTAGTGCGGGGCCCCAAGAGACCCAGTACTTC. The rearrangement uses TRBV28 and TRBJ2-5; weak D call: TRBD2 (6 bases). Germline lookup yields CDR1 MDHEN and CDR2 SYDVKM. V shed 7 bases and J shed 1 base, with 13 bases lying between them. The CDR3 is 14 residues long.

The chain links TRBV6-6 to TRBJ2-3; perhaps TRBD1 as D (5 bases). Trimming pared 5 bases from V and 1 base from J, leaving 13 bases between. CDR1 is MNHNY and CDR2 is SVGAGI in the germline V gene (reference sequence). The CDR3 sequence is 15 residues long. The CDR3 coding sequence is TGTGCCAGCAGTACGACAGAAGCAGGCACAGATACGCAGTATTTT. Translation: CASSTTEAGTDTQYF.

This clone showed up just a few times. The chain's CDR3 is CASSERGTIYEQYF. The CDR3 nucleotides read TGTGCCAGCAGTGAACGTGGGACAATATACGAGCAGTACTTC. This rearrangement joins TRBV6-1 to TRBJ2-7; a weak D match, TRBD1 (6 bases). CDR1 is MNHNS and CDR2 is SASEGT in the germline V gene. This CDR3 is 14 amino acids long. Trimming shortened V by 2 bases and J by 4 bases, and 12 bases separated the two germline ends.

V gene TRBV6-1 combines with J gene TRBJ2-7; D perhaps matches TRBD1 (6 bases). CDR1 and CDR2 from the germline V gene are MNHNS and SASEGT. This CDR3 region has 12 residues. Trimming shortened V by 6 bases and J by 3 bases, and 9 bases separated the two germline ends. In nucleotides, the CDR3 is TGTGCCAGCAGAGACAGGAACTACGAGCAGTACTTC. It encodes CASRDRNYEQYF.

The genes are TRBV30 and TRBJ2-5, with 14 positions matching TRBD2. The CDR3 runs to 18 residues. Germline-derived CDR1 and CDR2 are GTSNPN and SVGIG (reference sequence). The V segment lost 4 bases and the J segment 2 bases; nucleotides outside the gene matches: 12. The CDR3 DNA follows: TGTGCCTGGACTTTCGGGACTAGCGGGAGAGTCGGGCAAGAGACCCAGTACTTC. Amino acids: CAWTFGTSGRVGQETQYF.

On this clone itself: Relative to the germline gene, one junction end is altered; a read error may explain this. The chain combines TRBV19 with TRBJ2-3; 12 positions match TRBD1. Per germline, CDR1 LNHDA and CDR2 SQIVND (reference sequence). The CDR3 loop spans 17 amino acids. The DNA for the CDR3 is TGTGCCAGTAGTAGGGGAGACGGGACAGGGGGCACGGATACGCAGTATTTT. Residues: CASSRGDGTGGTDTQYF.

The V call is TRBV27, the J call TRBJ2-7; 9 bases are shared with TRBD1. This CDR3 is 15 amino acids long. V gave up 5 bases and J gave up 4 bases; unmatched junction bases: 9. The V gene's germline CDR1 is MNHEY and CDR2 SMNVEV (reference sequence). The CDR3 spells CASSRGVTGGYEQYF. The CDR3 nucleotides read TGTGCCAGCAGTCGGGGTGTGACAGGGGGGTACGAGCAGTACTTC.

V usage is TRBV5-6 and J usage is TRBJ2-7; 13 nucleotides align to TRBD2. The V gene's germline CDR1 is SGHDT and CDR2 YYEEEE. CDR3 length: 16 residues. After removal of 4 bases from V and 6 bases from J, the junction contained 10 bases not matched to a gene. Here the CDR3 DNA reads TGTGCCAGCAGCCCACGGACTAGCGGGAGTAACGGCGAGCAGTACTTC. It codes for CASSPRTSGSNGEQYF.

CDR3 DNA: TGCGCCAGCAGCCCCCGAGAGGGGGGGCCGGGAGAGACCCAGTACTTC. Its protein product is CASSPREGGPGETQYF. The chain joins TRBV4-1 to TRBJ2-5; D possibly corresponds to TRBD2 (7 bases). Trimming shortened V by 4 bases and J by 4 bases, and 19 bases separated the two germline ends. The CDR3 is 16 amino acids. Germline values: CDR1 MGHRA, CDR2 YSYEKL.

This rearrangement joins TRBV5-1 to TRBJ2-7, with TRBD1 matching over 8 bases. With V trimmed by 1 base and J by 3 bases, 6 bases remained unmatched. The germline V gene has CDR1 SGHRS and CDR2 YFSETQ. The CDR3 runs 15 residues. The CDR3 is CASSLMGQENYEQYF. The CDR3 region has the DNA TGCGCCAGCAGCTTGATGGGACAGGAGAACTACGAGCAGTACTTC.

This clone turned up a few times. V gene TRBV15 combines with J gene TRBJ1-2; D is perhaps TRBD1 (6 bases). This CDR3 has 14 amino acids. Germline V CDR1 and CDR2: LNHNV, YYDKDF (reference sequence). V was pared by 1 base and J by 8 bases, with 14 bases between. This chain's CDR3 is CATSRVGTLEGYTF. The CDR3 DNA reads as TGTGCCACCAGCAGAGTCGGGACACTTGAGGGCTACACCTTC. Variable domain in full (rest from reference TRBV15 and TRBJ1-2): DAMVIQNPRYQVTQFGKPVTLSCSQTLNHNVMYWYQQKSSQAPKLLFHYYDKDFNNEADTPDNFQSRRPNTSFCFLDIRSPGLGDTAMYLCATSRVGTLEGYTFGSGTRLTVV.

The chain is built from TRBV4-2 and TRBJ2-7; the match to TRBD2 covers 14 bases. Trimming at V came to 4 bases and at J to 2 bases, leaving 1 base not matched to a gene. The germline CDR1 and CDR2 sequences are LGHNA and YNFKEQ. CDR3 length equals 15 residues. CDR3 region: CASSRLAGGPYEQYF. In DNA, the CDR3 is TGTGCCAGCAGCCGACTAGCGGGGGGGCCCTACGAGCAGTACTTC.

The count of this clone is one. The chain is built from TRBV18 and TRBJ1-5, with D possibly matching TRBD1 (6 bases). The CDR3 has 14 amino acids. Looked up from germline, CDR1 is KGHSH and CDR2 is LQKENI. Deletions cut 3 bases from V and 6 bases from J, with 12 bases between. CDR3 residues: CASSPAGEGQPQHF. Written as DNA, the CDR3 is TGTGCCAGCTCACCCGCAGGGGAGGGTCAGCCCCAGCATTTT.

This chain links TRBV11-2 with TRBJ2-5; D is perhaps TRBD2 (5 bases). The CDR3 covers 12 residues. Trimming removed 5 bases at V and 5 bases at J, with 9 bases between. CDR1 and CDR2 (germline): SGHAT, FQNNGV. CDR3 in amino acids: CASSPTRETQYF. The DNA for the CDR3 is TGTGCCAGCAGCCCAACTAGGGAGACCCAGTACTTC.

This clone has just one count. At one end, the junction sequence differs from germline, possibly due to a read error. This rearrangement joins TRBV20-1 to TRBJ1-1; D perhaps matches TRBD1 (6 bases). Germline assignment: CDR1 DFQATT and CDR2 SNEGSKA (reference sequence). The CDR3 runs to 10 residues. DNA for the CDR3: TGCAGTGCTGGTAAGACAGGCGGTCTCTTT. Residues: CSAGKTGGLF.

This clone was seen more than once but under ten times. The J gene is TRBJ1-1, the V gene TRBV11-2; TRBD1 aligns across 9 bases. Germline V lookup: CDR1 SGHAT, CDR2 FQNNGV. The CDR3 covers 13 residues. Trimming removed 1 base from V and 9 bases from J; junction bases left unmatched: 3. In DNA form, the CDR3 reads TGTGCCAGCAGCTTAGGTGGACAGGGGAAAGCTTTCTTT. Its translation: CASSLGGQGKAFF.

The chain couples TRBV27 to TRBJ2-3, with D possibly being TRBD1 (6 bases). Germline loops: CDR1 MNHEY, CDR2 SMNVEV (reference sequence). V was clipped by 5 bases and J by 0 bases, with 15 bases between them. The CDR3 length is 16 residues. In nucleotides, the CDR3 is TGTGCCAGCAGTGTCCGACAGGCCTTGAGCACAGATACGCAGTATTTT. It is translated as CASSVRQALSTDTQYF.

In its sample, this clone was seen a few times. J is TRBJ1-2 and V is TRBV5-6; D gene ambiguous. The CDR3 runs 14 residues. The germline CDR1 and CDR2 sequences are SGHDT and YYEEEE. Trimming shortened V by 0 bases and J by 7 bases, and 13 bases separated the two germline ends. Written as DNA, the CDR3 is TGTGCCAGCAGCTTGGACGACGGAGCTTTTGGCTACACCTTC. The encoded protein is CASSLDDGAFGYTF. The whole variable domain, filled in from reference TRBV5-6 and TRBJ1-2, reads DAGVTQSPTHLIKTRGQQVTLRCSPKSGHDTVSWYQQALGQGPQFIFQYYEEEERQRGNFPDRFSGHQFPNYSSELNVNALLLGDSALYLCASSLDDGAFGYTFGSGTRLTVV.

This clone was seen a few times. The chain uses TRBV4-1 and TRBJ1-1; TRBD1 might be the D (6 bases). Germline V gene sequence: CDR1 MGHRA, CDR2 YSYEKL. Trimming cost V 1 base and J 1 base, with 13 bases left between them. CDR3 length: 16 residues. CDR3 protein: CASSQGAGTKNTEAFF. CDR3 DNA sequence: TGCGCCAGCAGCCAAGGTGCCGGGACAAAGAACACTGAAGCTTTCTTT.

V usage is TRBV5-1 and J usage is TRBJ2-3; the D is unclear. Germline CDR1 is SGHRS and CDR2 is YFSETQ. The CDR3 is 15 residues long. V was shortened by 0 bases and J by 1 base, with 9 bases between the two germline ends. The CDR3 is CASSLGRFGTDTQYF. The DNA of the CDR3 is TGCGCCAGCAGCTTGGGTAGATTTGGCACAGATACGCAGTATTTT.

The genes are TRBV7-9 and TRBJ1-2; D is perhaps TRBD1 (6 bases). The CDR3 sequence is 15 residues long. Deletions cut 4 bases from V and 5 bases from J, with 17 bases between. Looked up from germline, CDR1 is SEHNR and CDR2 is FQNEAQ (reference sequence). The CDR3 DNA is TGTGCCAGCAGCTCCAAGCCGGACAGCCCTTATGGCTACACCTTC. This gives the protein CASSSKPDSPYGYTF.

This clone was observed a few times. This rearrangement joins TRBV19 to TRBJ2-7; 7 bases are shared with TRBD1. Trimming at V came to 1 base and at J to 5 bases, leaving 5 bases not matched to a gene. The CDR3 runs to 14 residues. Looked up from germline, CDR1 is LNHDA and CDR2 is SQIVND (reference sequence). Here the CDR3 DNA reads TGTGCCAGTAGTATAGGTCGGGACAGCGACGAGCAGTACTTC. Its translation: CASSIGRDSDEQYF. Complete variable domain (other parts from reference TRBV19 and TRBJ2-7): DGGITQSPKYLFRKEGQNVTLSCEQNLNHDAMYWYRQDPGQGLRLIYYSQIVNDFQKGDIAEGYSVSREKKESFPLTVTSAQKNPTAFYLCASSIGRDSDEQYFGPGTRLTVT.

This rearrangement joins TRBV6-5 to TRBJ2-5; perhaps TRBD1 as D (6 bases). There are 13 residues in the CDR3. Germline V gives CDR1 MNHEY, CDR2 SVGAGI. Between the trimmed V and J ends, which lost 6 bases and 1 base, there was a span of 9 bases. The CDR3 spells CASRQGLQETQYF. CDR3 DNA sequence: TGTGCCAGCAGACAGGGTCTCCAAGAGACCCAGTACTTC.